This TCR beta chain was identified during a study of blood T cell repertoires in COVID-19 (dated by TCRdb to 2018 to 2021). Some background on the complete study: Samples covering the acute and convalescent phases of COVID-19 were provided by collaborators in the United States, Italy and Spain. The prospective study material was composed of cDNA or gDNA derived from T cells, B-cell-depleted T cells, or PBMCs. The dataset comprised deeply sampled blood TCRbeta repertoires from subjects exposed to, actively infected with, or recovered from COVID-19. The repertoires were made available in a free public database intended to serve as a resource for research on the immune response to SARS-CoV-2. Samples came from the ongoing ImmuneRACE study (first 160 participants) plus 1,254 subjects from 6 global collaborators. The sample metadata nearly always contained a de-identified subject ID, COVID-19 status, age in years and sex. Where available, HLA class I and class II types were taken from metadata supplied by the sample provider and were not determined by assay-based typing. The paper as a whole reports these results and caveats: Clinical and demographic metadata were provided uncurated, with the amount varying by source and participant.

Note on this clone: There is no known antigen for this receptor. Base qualities were left out, and no much larger clone turns up one base away.

CDR1 is given as SGHRS and CDR2 as YFSETQ, both from the germline V gene. Measured from the cysteine to the phenylalanine, the CDR3 is 16 residues long. The DNA shown is the 48-base CDR3, in frame from base 1. V is cut back by 5 bases and J by 0 bases, with 6 bases in the junction unmatched. Collaborating institutions collected whole blood in K2EDTA tubes following their own protocols. For TCRbeta analysis, collaborators shipped samples in one of three forms: frozen whole blood, isolated PBMCs, or DNA extracted from either of those sample types. TCRbeta CDR3 regions were amplified from genomic DNA using the immunoSEQ Assay, a bias-controlled multiplex PCR. In the source study's methods: Nucleated cell counts per sample were estimated from amplification of reference gene primers within the assay. Sequence reads were collapsed and filtered to measure the absolute abundance of every unique TCRbeta CDR3 rearrangement. For each sample, productive Simpson clonality was calculated by taking the square root of Simpson's diversity index across productive rearrangements. TCRdb provides this immuneACCESS table in a form limited to in-frame rearrangements. Some clones are lacking; in checked studies, under half of them reflect an unresolved V gene, and why the rest are absent is not known. The DNA was the basis for D and trimming; V, J and clone size are from that table. The sample table contains about 190,000 clones; only one count was recorded for 75% to 90% of them. The biggest ten clones account for around 1.1% of the sample.

Sequencing was performed on peripheral blood. The sequence joins TRBV5-1 to TRBJ1-1, with 11 bases matching TRBD1. The source of this sequence is a man in his thirties or forties with acute or convalescent COVID-19. The CDR3 sequence is CASSYGQGAVNTEAFF. The sequenced DNA: TGCGCCAGCAGTTACGGACAGGGGGCCGTGAACACTGAAGCTTTCTTT.